The 6 T cell receptor beta chains listed next were all sequenced from one sample in a study of cytotoxic CD8 clonotypes in ibrutinib-treated CLL. Profiling relied on immunoSEQ multiplex PCR, and the TCRdb table lists in-frame clones only, not all of them. This sample has approximately 350,000 clones; approximately 67% occur once, and the top ten carry just under 6.5%. The specimen comprised PBMCs, sampled after 36 months of ibrutinib treatment. These receptor sequences come from a human donor with chronic lymphocytic leukemia.

V usage is TRBV4-1 and J usage is TRBJ1-5, with 7 nucleotides matching TRBD1. The V and J ends lost 1 base and 0 bases, in that order; junction bases with no gene match: 9. Germline CDR1 reads MGHRA; CDR2 reads YSYEKL. The CDR3 is 18 residues long. The CDR3 nucleotides are TGCGCCAGCAGCCAAGCACTTGGGGACAGTCCTAGCAATCAGCCCCAGCATTTT. Protein sequence: CASSQALGDSPSNQPQHF.

The V gene is TRBV4-1, the J gene TRBJ2-3, with TRBD2 matching over 9 bases. Germline V gene lookup returns CDR1 MGHRA and CDR2 YSYEKL. The CDR3 totals 17 residues. Trimming removed 4 bases from V and 1 base from J; junction bases left unmatched: 9. The CDR3 DNA is TGCGCCAGCAGCCCGCATGCTAGCGGGATTCGCACAGATACGCAGTATTTT. It translates to CASSPHASGIRTDTQYF.

This clone has more than one count but fewer than ten. The chain carries TRBV2 and TRBJ2-3; the match to TRBD2 covers 9 bases. Germline V gene data show CDR1 as SNHLY and CDR2 as FYNNEI. Losses at the gene ends were 4 bases for V and 10 bases for J; bases not matched to a gene: 6. The CDR3 runs 13 residues. The CDR3: CASSVGGRDAQYF. CDR3 bases: TGTGCCAGCAGTGTGGGCGGGAGGGATGCGCAGTATTTT.

The chain links TRBV2 to TRBJ1-5; TRBD1 aligns across 12 bases. This CDR3 comprises 15 residues. Germline values: CDR1 SNHLY, CDR2 FYNNEI. After removal of 5 bases from V and 8 bases from J, the junction contained 7 bases not matched to a gene. CDR3 in amino acids: CASSRGQGAEEPQHF. In DNA form, the CDR3 reads TGTGCCAGCAGTAGGGGACAGGGGGCTGAGGAGCCCCAGCATTTT.

This chain connects TRBV7-9 to TRBJ2-1; perhaps D is TRBD1 or TRBD2 (6 bases each). The V gene lost 0 bases and the J gene lost 4 bases, with 13 bases spanning the gap. The CDR3 extends over 16 amino acids. The V gene's germline CDR1 is SEHNR and CDR2 FQNEAQ (reference sequence). The CDR3 protein is CASSLAWGAGYNEQFF. The CDR3 DNA is TGTGCCAGCAGCTTAGCATGGGGGGCTGGTTACAATGAGCAGTTCTTC.

V and J are TRBV19 and TRBJ2-7, with TRBD1 matching 8 bases. Germline V lookup: CDR1 LNHDA, CDR2 SQIVND (reference sequence). The V segment lost 5 bases and the J segment 2 bases; nucleotides outside the gene matches: 11. The CDR3 is 16 amino acids. CDR3 bases: TGTGCCAGTAGTCCATCCGGCAGGGGGCCTCCCTACGAGCAGTACTTC. Its translation: CASSPSGRGPPYEQYF. The complete variable domain, with remaining parts taken from reference TRBV19 and TRBJ2-7, reads DGGITQSPKYLFRKEGQNVTLSCEQNLNHDAMYWYRQDPGQGLRLIYYSQIVNDFQKGDIAEGYSVSREKKESFPLTVTSAQKNPTAFYLCASSPSGRGPPYEQYFGPGTRLTVT.